The 8 T cell receptor beta chains below were found in one sample sequenced in a study of blood T cell repertoires in COVID-19. TCRdb's copy holds only in-frame clones and misses some; the assay was immunoSEQ multiplex PCR. The table includes 200,000 or so clones, roughly four fifths detected once. The sample comprised peripheral blood. These receptor sequences come from a woman aged 55 to 70 with acute or convalescent COVID-19.

The chain uses TRBV6-1 and TRBJ2-3; 8 bases map to TRBD2. The germline V gene has CDR1 MNHNS and CDR2 SASEGT. The CDR3 has 17 residues. Losses at the gene ends were 3 bases for V and 1 base for J; bases not matched to a gene: 9. CDR3 nucleotide sequence: TGTGCCAGCAGTGATTTTCGGGGGACTAGTGGCACAGATACGCAGTATTTT. This codes for CASSDFRGTSGTDTQYF.

V gene TRBV27 combines with J gene TRBJ2-1, with D unclear. The CDR3 runs to 14 residues. The germline gives CDR1 MNHEY, CDR2 SMNVEV (reference sequence). Trimming pared 6 bases from V and 0 bases from J, leaving 9 bases between. CDR3: CASSTFSSYNEQFF. The CDR3 region has the DNA TGTGCCAGCAGCACTTTTAGCTCCTACAATGAGCAGTTCTTC.

This clone was observed a single time. The genes are TRBV30 and TRBJ2-1; weak D call: TRBD2 (5 bases). Deletions cut 5 bases from V and 8 bases from J, with 13 bases between. CDR3 length: 12 amino acids. The germline CDR1 and CDR2 sequences are GTSNPN and SVGIG (reference sequence). The CDR3 DNA reads TGTGCCTGGGGGCTAGAGGGCTATGAGCAGTTCTTC. This codes for CAWGLEGYEQFF. Variable domain in full (rest from reference TRBV30 and TRBJ2-1): SQTIHQWPATLVQPVGSPLSLECTVEGTSNPNLYWYRQAAGRGLQLLFYSVGIGQISSEVPQNLSASRPQDRQFILSSKKLLLSDSGFYLCAWGLEGYEQFFGPGTRLTVL.

The gene calls are TRBV5-1 and TRBJ1-2; a weak D match, TRBD1 (5 bases). CDR3 size: 14 residues. V was trimmed by 4 bases and J by 4 bases, leaving 14 bases between them. The germline V gene has CDR1 SGHRS and CDR2 YFSETQ. DNA for the CDR3: TGCGCCAGCAGCGACGGAGACAGCTTCTATGGCTACACCTTC. This translates into CASSDGDSFYGYTF.

This chain uses TRBV28 with TRBJ1-5, with D possibly TRBD1 on 6 matching bases. Per germline, CDR1 MDHEN and CDR2 SYDVKM. The CDR3 extends over 16 amino acids. Trimming left V 2 bases short and J 2 bases short, with 13 bases between. CDR3 in amino acids: CASSLIYRAGNQPQHF. The CDR3 region has the DNA TGTGCCAGCAGTTTAATCTACAGGGCGGGCAATCAGCCCCAGCATTTT.

This chain joins TRBV28 and TRBJ1-1; no clear D. Germline V gene data show CDR1 as MDHEN and CDR2 as SYDVKM. Trimming stripped 8 bases from V and 10 bases from J, with 11 bases between. The CDR3 covers 10 residues. Here the CDR3 reads CASGPRGAFF. The CDR3 DNA sequence: TGTGCCAGCGGCCCTCGGGGAGCTTTCTTT.

The V call is TRBV28, the J call TRBJ2-7, with TRBD2 as a possible D gene (6 bases). This CDR3 has 14 residues. With 8 bases removed from V and 3 bases from J, the gap between germline ends came to 17 bases. Germline V lookup: CDR1 MDHEN, CDR2 SYDVKM. Here the CDR3 reads CASAGTLDLYEQYF. The CDR3 DNA sequence: TGTGCCAGCGCCGGGACTCTCGACCTCTACGAGCAGTACTTC.

This sequence joins TRBV6-6 and TRBJ2-5; 10 bases match TRBD2. Germline CDR1 reads MNHNY; CDR2 reads SVGAGI (reference sequence). The J segment lost 5 bases and the V segment lost 4 bases, leaving 10 bases of the junction unmatched. This CDR3 contains 16 residues. CDR3 residues: CASSSGKAGGRETQYF. The CDR3 bases are TGTGCCAGCAGTTCCGGAAAAGCGGGGGGGCGGGAGACCCAGTACTTC.